The 16 T cell receptor beta chains reported below all come from one sample, sequenced in a study of CD8 T cells in ankylosing spondylitis. From the 5' RACE reads, TCRdb called clonotypes with MiXCR, one entry per CDR3 protein. The sample shows 270,000 or so distinct CDR3 sequences, about a sixth of them seen only once. Sample: blood, either unsorted or a sorted T cell fraction (not recorded which). These receptors were collected from a male donor with ankylosing spondylitis or in good health (not recorded which).

The chain couples TRBV18 to TRBJ2-7, with D hard to call. This CDR3 is 11 amino acids long. Germline loops: CDR1 KGHSH, CDR2 LQKENI. The V end lost 8 bases, the J end lost 5 bases, and 10 bases lay between the germline ends. The CDR3 nucleotides read TGTGCCAGCGGGTTCGATCACGAGCAGTACTTC. Amino acid sequence: CASGFDHEQYF.

This clonotype was recorded at least ten times. The CDR3 here is CASSQMRGFSYEQYF. The DNA of the CDR3 is TGCGCCAGCAGCCAAATGCGCGGATTTAGCTACGAGCAGTACTTC. The chain is built from TRBV4-1 and TRBJ2-7; D uncertain. From germline, CDR1 is MGHRA and CDR2 YSYEKL. The CDR3 spans 15 residues. Trimming took off 2 bases at V and 3 bases at J, with 14 bases between the two ends.

V gene TRBV4-1 combines with J gene TRBJ2-7; TRBD2 matches at 10 bases. V trimming: 0 bases; J trimming: 0 bases; junction bases outside the gene matches: 5. The germline V gene has CDR1 MGHRA and CDR2 YSYEKL. The CDR3 is 17 amino acids. In DNA, the CDR3 is TGCGCCAGCAGCCAAGAGGGACTAGCGTCCAGCTCCTACGAGCAGTACTTC. It is translated as CASSQEGLASSSYEQYF.

This rearrangement joins TRBV7-8 to TRBJ2-3; the match to TRBD2 covers 11 bases. With V trimmed by 1 base and J by 4 bases, 10 bases remained unmatched. CDR1 SGHVS and CDR2 FQNEAQ come from the germline V gene. The CDR3 consists of 18 residues. The CDR3 nucleotides read TGTGCCAGCAGCTTAGGAACTAGCGGGAGTCTGGCGGCAGATACGCAGTATTTT. Protein sequence: CASSLGTSGSLAADTQYF.

This chain uses TRBV6-1 with TRBJ2-7, with D perhaps matching TRBD1 or TRBD2 (5 bases each). Trimming took off 2 bases at V and 2 bases at J, with 16 bases between the two ends. The CDR3 spans 16 residues. Germline V lookup: CDR1 MNHNS, CDR2 SASEGT. CDR3 in DNA: TGTGCCAGCAGTGAACAGGGACCCAAAGTGGCCTACGAGCAGTACTTC. This sequence encodes CASSEQGPKVAYEQYF.

This sequence joins TRBV5-1 and TRBJ2-7; TRBD2 might be the D (5 bases). Germline V lookup: CDR1 SGHRS, CDR2 YFSETQ. The CDR3 spans 13 residues. Trimming removed 5 bases from V and 5 bases from J, with 14 bases in between. This CDR3 reads CASRPGGLDEQYF. The CDR3 DNA reads TGCGCCAGCAGACCGGGCGGGTTAGACGAGCAGTACTTC.

This clonotype was seen a few times. The chain joins TRBV18 to TRBJ1-4; D possibly corresponds to TRBD1 (6 bases). V gave up 5 bases and J gave up 8 bases, with 15 bases separating them. The CDR3 length is 14 residues. The V gene's germline CDR1 is KGHSH and CDR2 LQKENI. The DNA for the CDR3 is TGTGCCAGCTCAGACGACAGGCGGGCCGAAAAACTGTTTTTT. Encoded protein: CASSDDRRAEKLFF.

A few counts support this clonotype. The V call is TRBV7-8, the J call TRBJ2-2; possible D gene TRBD1, 6 bases. The CDR3 runs 14 residues. V shed 5 bases and J shed 3 bases, with 10 bases lying between them. Germline lookup yields CDR1 SGHVS and CDR2 FQNEAQ. In nucleotides, the CDR3 is TGTGCCAGCAGCCCCCGACAGGACACCGGGGAGCTGTTTTTT. It codes for CASSPRQDTGELFF.

V is TRBV5-4 and J is TRBJ1-1; TRBD1 matches at 9 bases. Germline lookup yields CDR1 SGHNT and CDR2 YYREEE (reference sequence). The length of the CDR3 is 14 residues. V lost 4 bases to trimming and J lost 4 bases; unmatched junction nucleotides: 5. In nucleotides, the CDR3 is TGTGCCAGCAGCCGTTCGACAGGGGGCACTGAAGCTTTCTTT. Encoded protein: CASSRSTGGTEAFF.

In this sample, this clonotype turned up a few times. This chain joins TRBV7-6 and TRBJ1-3; 7 nucleotides agree with TRBD1. Germline V gene sequence: CDR1 SGHVS, CDR2 FNYEAQ. J lost 2 bases, V lost 5 bases, and 15 bases had no gene match. The CDR3 runs to 18 residues. Written as DNA, the CDR3 is TGTGCCAGCAGCCAAGGACAGGCGGCGATCAGTGCTGGAAACACCATATATTTT. As protein: CASSQGQAAISAGNTIYF.

This clonotype was seen at least ten times. The V and J genes are TRBV6-5 and TRBJ2-5; D is perhaps TRBD2 (5 bases). V lost 0 bases, J lost 5 bases, and 10 bases lay in between. The CDR3 covers 14 residues. From germline, CDR1 is MNHEY and CDR2 SVGAGI. The CDR3 DNA reads TGTGCCAGCAGTTACTCAGGCCTAGCTGAGACCCAGTACTTC. This encodes CASSYSGLAETQYF.

This clonotype was seen a few times. The chain combines TRBV11-2 with TRBJ2-3; the D is unclear. The V and J ends lost 8 bases and 4 bases respectively, with 16 bases between them. Per germline, CDR1 SGHAT and CDR2 FQNNGV. The CDR3 is 14 amino acids. CDR3 in DNA: TGTGCCAGCGTCCCTTACGTTCAGTCAGATACGCAGTATTTT. Its translation is CASVPYVQSDTQYF.

On this clonotype: One end of the junction fails to match germline, which may point to a read error. J is TRBJ1-1 and V is TRBV12-3 or TRBV12-4, with unresolved D. The CDR3 is made up of 14 amino acids. CDR3 in amino acids: CASSPRGGNPEAFF. The CDR3 DNA follows: TGTGCCAGCAGTCCCAGAGGTGGGAACCCTGAAGCTTTCTTT.

This rearrangement joins TRBV7-9 to TRBJ2-7; maybe TRBD1 (6 bases). The CDR3 is 16 residues long. V gave up 5 bases and J gave up 2 bases, with 19 bases separating them. Per the germline V gene, CDR1 is SEHNR and CDR2 is FQNEAQ (reference sequence). The CDR3, as DNA: TGTGCCAGCAGCCCCCGAACAGGGAACGACGCCTACGAGCAGTACTTC. It specifies CASSPRTGNDAYEQYF.

This clonotype was seen a handful of times. V is TRBV7-9 and J is TRBJ2-1, with unresolved D. Germline lookup yields CDR1 SEHNR and CDR2 FQNEAQ (reference sequence). V gave up 10 bases and J gave up 12 bases, with 16 bases separating them. The CDR3 length is 11 residues. CDR3: CATDLSIRQFF. DNA of the CDR3: TGTGCCACCGACCTCTCTATACGGCAGTTCTTC. Together with reference TRBV7-9 and TRBJ2-1, the CDR3 gives the full variable domain: DTGVSQNPRHKITKRGQNVTFRCDPISEHNRLYWYRQTLGQGPEFLTYFQNEAQLEKSRLLSDRFSAERPKGSFSTLEIQRTEQGDSAMYLCATDLSIRQFFGPGTRLTVL.

This clonotype was detected only a few times. The chain is built from TRBV7-9 and TRBJ2-7; D might be TRBD1 (5 bases). CDR1 is SEHNR and CDR2 is FQNEAQ in the germline V gene (reference sequence). This CDR3 region has 15 residues. The ends were cut back, 3 bases at V and 5 bases at J, with 17 bases in the middle. The DNA of the CDR3 is TGTGCCAGCAGCTTCTTCCGTGAGACAGCAGACGAGCAGTACTTC. Translated, it gives CASSFFRETADEQYF.